The following is a T cell receptor (beta chain) sequence with its context. Its antigen is still unknown. No base quality values were provided; no much bigger clone lies one nucleotide off. The library was generated by the immunoSEQ multiplex PCR assay. In most patients, genomic DNA was isolated using the Qiagen DNeasy Blood and Tissue Kit and sent frozen to Adaptive Biotechnologies for TCR sequencing. High-throughput TCR-beta CDR3 sequencing of genomic DNA from most patients was performed by Adaptive Biotechnologies. As for how the authors treated the data: TCR sequencing data were retrieved from Adaptive's ImmunoSEQ software for some 19 patients, whereas three other patients were processed with MiXCR and VDJtools. To correct CD4 versus CD8 sorting errors, sequences present in both subsets at a frequency ratio below 5:1 were removed. CDR3 nucleotide sequences shared by donor and recipient were removed because the origin of these sequences could not be assigned. To be classed as alloreactive, a clone needed at least 2-fold expansion over unstimulated cells and a minimum CFSE-low frequency of 0.002% (template counts) or 0.001% (read counts). Clones detected in sequenced pre-transplant spleen, lymph node, or MLR CFSE-low populations of the donor or recipient were defined as mappable. Cumulative frequency of alloreactive clones was calculated as a percentage of all sequences weighted by copy number. Not all clones reach the TCRdb copy of this immuneACCESS table, which keeps in-frame sequences only. Checked studies attribute under half of the gap to unresolved V genes and leave the rest unexplained. The V and J calls and the clone size are those of that table, but D and trimming were determined from the DNA. Recorded for this sample are over 85,000 clones; 93% of them occurred a single time. The ten largest clones represent approximately 0.49% of the sample.

The CDR1 and CDR2 encoded by the germline V gene (reference sequence) are SEHNR and FQNEAQ. Taken from cysteine to phenylalanine, the CDR3 has 16 residues. CDR3 DNA only is kept here, 48 bases in frame from base 1. The V and J ends are trimmed by 5 bases and 1 base, leaving 15 bases between them. This specimen comes from a study of graft-versus-host responses after intestinal transplantation (dated by TCRdb to the early 2020s). As for the study more broadly: Multivisceral, liver-intestinal, or isolated intestinal transplants were received by the recipients. All recipients received anti-thymocyte globulin induction followed by maintenance tacrolimus and steroids for around three years. After intestinal transplantation, graft-versus-host and host-versus-graft alloreactive T cell clones were followed in the graft, circulation and bone marrow using bulk TCR-beta CDR3 sequencing. Donor T cell macrochimerism was defined as a peak of at least 4% donor T cells among recipient peripheral blood mononuclear cells. Rather than being sequenced by the commercial service, samples from three later patients were sequenced in-house on an Illumina MiSeq and processed with MiXCR. The cohort enrolled 24 intestinal transplant recipients, one of whom was a retransplant, and a few patients without pretransplant specimens were excluded. Alloreactive clones were identified by sequencing pre-transplant mixed lymphocyte reaction products and comparing these products with unstimulated pre-transplant donor and recipient T cells. Broader findings and caveats from the paper: The relatively low number and heterogeneity of intestinal transplant patients limited the conclusions. High GvH to HvG T cell clonal ratios were observed in the allografts of patients with donor T cell macrochimerism. GvH clones turned up in recipient bone marrow, with some appearing earlier in ileal mucosa or blood, a pattern consistent with an intestinal mucosal origin. Early after transplant, peak levels of circulating GvH clones were associated with declines in HvG clones.

The time point label for this specimen denotes: cells obtained before transplantation from donor or recipient. CD3+CD4+ and CD3+CD8+ populations were FACS-sorted from unstimulated pre-transplant donor and recipient cells taken from spleen or lymph nodes. This receptor chain uses TRBV7-9 and TRBJ1-3; tentative D gene TRBD1, with 6 bases matching. This TCR came from a human donor who received an intestinal transplant. This specimen was unstimulated CD8+ T cells sorted from spleen or lymph node cells, taken before intestinal transplant. Here the CDR3 is given as CASSPRGGLSGNTIYF. The nucleotides read TGTGCCAGCAGCCCCCGTGGGGGGCTTTCTGGAAACACCATATATTTT.